A selection of T cell receptor beta chains follows, all from one sample in a study of cytotoxic CD8 clonotypes in ibrutinib-treated CLL. Produced via immunoSEQ multiplex PCR; TCRdb's table is partial and in-frame only. The data show 52,000 or so clones, roughly 83% seen once. Specimen: PBMCs, collected after 24 months of ibrutinib treatment. These receptor sequences come from a human donor with chronic lymphocytic leukemia. CDR3s include the opening cysteine and the closing phenylalanine or tryptophan. The D gene is left open where the match is weak. Size values are once, few and many counts, or a class for expanded clones, and some rows have none.

clone_size	d_call	v_call	j_call	cdr3_length	cdr3_nt	cdr3_aa
-	TRBD2	TRBV6-5	TRBJ2-1	16	TGTGCCAGCAGTTCCAGGACTAGCGGGAGTCCTCGGAGACAGTTCTTC	CASSSRTSGSPRRQFF
-	TRBD1	TRBV18	TRBJ2-7	17	TGTGCCAGCTCACCATATCGCACCGGGGACAGGGGGAACGAGCAGTACTTC	CASSPYRTGDRGNEQYF
-	-	TRBV7-9	TRBJ2-7	12	TGTGCCAGCAGCCCTTACGTTTTCGAGCAGTACTTC	CASSPYVFEQYF
-	-	TRBV5-4	TRBJ2-1	14	TGTGCCAGCAGCCTAACGGGCGTCCCCAATGAGCAGTTCTTC	CASSLTGVPNEQFF
-	TRBD2	TRBV5-1	TRBJ2-1	15	TGCGCCAGCAGCTTGACTAGCGGGGGATTCAATGAGCAGTTCTTC	CASSLTSGGFNEQFF
-	-	TRBV19	TRBJ1-2	12	TGTGCCAGTAGTCCGGACGACTATGGCTACACCTTC	CASSPDDYGYTF
-	-	TRBV27	TRBJ2-2	15	TGTGCCAGCAAATTGGGGATCCTGAACACCGGGGAGCTGTTTTTT	CASKLGILNTGELFF
-	TRBD1	TRBV19	TRBJ2-7	13	TGTGCCAGTAGCCTGACAGGGGATGGCGAGCAGTACTTC	CASSLTGDGEQYF
-	-	TRBV5-1	TRBJ2-7	14	TGCGCCAGCAGCTTGGGAGGAAAGTCCTACGAGCAGTACTTC	CASSLGGKSYEQYF
-	TRBD1	TRBV6-4	TRBJ1-2	14	TGTGCCAGCAGTGACTTGGACAGGAACTATGGCTACACCTTC	CASSDLDRNYGYTF
-	-	TRBV25-1	TRBJ1-2	11	TGTGCCAGCAGTGAAGCCCATGGCTACACCTTC	CASSEAHGYTF
few	-	TRBV30	TRBJ1-2	13	TGTGCCTGGAGTGTACGGGGGGACTATGGCTACACCTTC	CAWSVRGDYGYTF
-	-	TRBV7-8	TRBJ2-5	13	TGTGCCAGCAGCCTTGGACTGGGGGAGACCCAGTACTTC	CASSLGLGETQYF
once	TRBD2	TRBV7-8	TRBJ2-5	16	TGTGCCAGCAGCTTAGTTGGGGGGGTGCGCCAAGAGACCCAGTACTTC	CASSLVGGVRQETQYF
-	-	TRBV19	TRBJ2-3	14	TGTGCCAGTAGTATGAGTCAGGGCACAGATACGCAGTATTTT	CASSMSQGTDTQYF
-	TRBD1	TRBV5-1	TRBJ2-6	20	TGCGCCAGCAGCTGGTACCCGGGACAGGGCGGATGGTCTGGGGCCAACGTCCTGACTTTC	CASSWYPGQGGWSGANVLTF
-	-	TRBV4-3	TRBJ2-1	14	TGCGCCAGCAGCCAAGATAGGAACATCAATGAGCAGTTCTTC	CASSQDRNINEQFF
-	TRBD1	TRBV5-8	TRBJ1-1	15	TGTGCCAGCAGCTTGGGACAGGGCGATCACACTGAAGCTTTCTTT	CASSLGQGDHTEAFF
-	-	TRBV6-1	TRBJ1-1	11	TGTGCCAGCACTGAAGGGCCAGCGGCTTTCTTT	CASTEGPAAFF
-	-	TRBV2	TRBJ2-7	14	TGTGCCAGCCTTGAGGGGGGCAGGGGCTACGAGCAGTACTTC	CASLEGGRGYEQYF
-	-	TRBV19	TRBJ1-1	14	TGTGCCAGTAGGGTTTTCGGAGGGGGCACTGAAGCTTTCTTT	CASRVFGGGTEAFF
once	TRBD2	TRBV7-2	TRBJ2-7	13	TGTGCCAGCAGCTCCCCCTCGGGGGGTGGGCAGTACTTC	CASSSPSGGGQYF
few	-	TRBV7-2	TRBJ2-1	17	TGTGCCAGCAGCCCGCGGAAGACAGGCCTCAGACCTAATGAGCAGTTCTTC	CASSPRKTGLRPNEQFF
-	-	TRBV11-3	TRBJ2-1	13	TGTGCCAGCGGACAGAGCTCCTACAATGAGCAGTTCTTC	CASGQSSYNEQFF
once	-	TRBV5-1	TRBJ2-5	14	TGCGCCAGCAGTGTGGAGGGGTGGGAAGAGACCCAGTACTTC	CASSVEGWEETQYF
few	TRBD1	TRBV10-1	TRBJ1-1	14	TGCGCCAGCAGTTCGGACAGGGTGAACACTGAAGCTTTCTTT	CASSSDRVNTEAFF
-	-	TRBV19	TRBJ1-1	14	TGTGCCAGTAGTATAGGAGGGGGGACTGGTCGGGCTTTCTTT	CASSIGGGTGRAFF